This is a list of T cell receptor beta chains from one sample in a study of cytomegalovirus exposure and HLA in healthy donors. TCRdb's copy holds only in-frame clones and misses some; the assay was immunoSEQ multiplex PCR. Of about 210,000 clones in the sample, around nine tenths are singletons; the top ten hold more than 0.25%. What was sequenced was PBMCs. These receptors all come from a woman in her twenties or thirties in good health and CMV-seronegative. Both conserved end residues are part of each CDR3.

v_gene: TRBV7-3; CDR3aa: CASSPIRGRTQETQYF
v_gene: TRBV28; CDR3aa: CASSSPGTFNYEQYF
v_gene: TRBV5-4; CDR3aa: CASSLAGSGNTIYF
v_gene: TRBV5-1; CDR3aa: CASSSSGTVTYNEQFF
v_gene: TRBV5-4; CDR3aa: CASSPTSALTNEQFF
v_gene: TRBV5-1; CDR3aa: CASSLGGGTEAFF
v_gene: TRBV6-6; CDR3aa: CASSFPGVGQPQHF
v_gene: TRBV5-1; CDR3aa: CASSLGFGQVNF
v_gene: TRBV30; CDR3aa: CAWGGTGTNTDTQYF
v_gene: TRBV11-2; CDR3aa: CASSLLYTGELFF